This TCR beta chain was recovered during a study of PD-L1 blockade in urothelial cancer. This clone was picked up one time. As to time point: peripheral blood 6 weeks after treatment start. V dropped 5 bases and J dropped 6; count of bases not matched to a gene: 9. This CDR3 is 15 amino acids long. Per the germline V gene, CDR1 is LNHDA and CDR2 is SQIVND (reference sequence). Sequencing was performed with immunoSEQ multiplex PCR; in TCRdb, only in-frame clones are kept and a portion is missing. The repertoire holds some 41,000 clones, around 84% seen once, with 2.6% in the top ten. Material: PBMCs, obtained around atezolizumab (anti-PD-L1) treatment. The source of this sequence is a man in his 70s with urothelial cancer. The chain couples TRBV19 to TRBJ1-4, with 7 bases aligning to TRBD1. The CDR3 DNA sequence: TGTGCCAGTAGTGCCCGTGGCGACAGGGATGAAAAACTGTTTTTT. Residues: CASSARGDRDEKLFF.